Described below is a single T cell receptor beta chain sequence and its context. The antigen is not known. Staff drew an approximately 2.3 ml blood sample from each donor. This sample was included in a study of monozygotic twins with inflammatory bowel disease. The authors ran two nested PCRs of about 17 and 10 cycles on TCRalpha and TCRbeta cDNA. TCRdb re-analyzed the 5' RACE reads; it lists each CDR3 protein once, without DNA. This table holds 350,000 to 500,000 distinct CDR3 sequences. The CDR3 contains 17 residues. Study results and caveats: IBD patients exhibited fewer clonotypes shared with other individuals than healthy twins, particularly with disease activity. Support for a single strong signal or clonotype associated with IBD was absent.

Material: blood. This TCR was recovered from a human donor with ulcerative colitis or Crohn's disease, or a healthy co-twin of an affected twin (not recorded which). The chain recombines TRBV12-3 or TRBV12-4 with TRBJ2-1; TCRdb selects TRBD1, and the lack of DNA leaves this call unchecked. CDR3 sequence reads: CASSPLPGTAALTEQFF.